These T cell receptor beta chains were read from a single sample in a study of sequential checkpoint blockade in melanoma. The assay was immunoSEQ multiplex PCR, and TCRdb's table has in-frame clones only and misses some. This sample carries 2,500 to 3,500 clones, about 24% of them seen once, and the ten largest clones take over 8.5%. Sequenced material: tumor tissue (inferred from file names), taken from a patient given nivolumab and ipilimumab in sequence. Every receptor here comes from a human donor with melanoma. Both conserved end residues are part of each CDR3. The D gene is left open where the match is weak. Rows may omit the clone size; those that give it use once, few, many or a size class.

D	length	V	size	J	DNA	CDR3
NA	12	TRBV29-1	few	TRBJ2-3	TGCAGCGTTGTGGGGGAGACAGATACGCAGTATTTT	CSVVGETDTQYF
TRBD2	16	TRBV11-3	medium-sized	TRBJ2-2	TGTGCCAGCAGCGGCCGCGGCGGGGGGGACACCGGGGAGCTGTTTTTT	CASSGRGGGDTGELFF
NA	14	TRBV11-3	NA	TRBJ1-2	TGTGCCAGCAGCTTAGAAGGCAGGGAACGTGGCTACACCTTC	CASSLEGRERGYTF
TRBD1	14	TRBV5-1	few	TRBJ1-4	TGCGCCAGCAGCTTGGGCAGGGGGGATGAAAAACTGTTTTTT	CASSLGRGDEKLFF
TRBD1	16	TRBV19	few	TRBJ2-1	TGTGCCAGTAGTATAGTACAGGGGGGTGGGTACAATGAGCAGTTCTTC	CASSIVQGGGYNEQFF
TRBD1	15	TRBV19	NA	TRBJ1-2	TGTGCCAGTAGTATGGAAGGGACAGGAAACTATGGCTACACCTTC	CASSMEGTGNYGYTF
TRBD1	15	TRBV11-3	many	TRBJ1-2	TGTGCCAGCAGCCCGCCTGCTGACAGGGGCTATGGCTACACCTTC	CASSPPADRGYGYTF
TRBD1	14	TRBV19	once	TRBJ1-5	TGTGCCAGTAGAACGGGGACAGGCCATCAGCCCCAGCATTTT	CASRTGTGHQPQHF
TRBD1	15	TRBV6-8	NA	TRBJ1-5	TGTGCCATCAGTCCGGGACAGGGAGGGATGCAGCCCCAGCATTTT	CAISPGQGGMQPQHF
NA	15	TRBV11-3	many	TRBJ2-7	TGTGCCAGCAGCTTGGCCCAGGGCGTGGGCCACGAGCAGTACTTC	CASSLAQGVGHEQYF